A selection of T cell receptor beta chains follows, all from one sample in a study of radiotherapy plus CTLA-4 blockade in lung cancer. Profiling relied on immunoSEQ multiplex PCR, and the TCRdb table lists in-frame clones only, not all of them. This sample yields roughly 86,000 clones, of which 80% to 85% are seen a single time; 0.82% belongs to the top ten. The sequences come from peripheral blood, collected from a patient treated with radiotherapy plus ipilimumab. The receptor source for this set is a human donor with non-small cell lung cancer who had stable disease on radiotherapy plus ipilimumab. Each CDR3 is given with its conserved first and last residue. The D gene is left open where the match is weak. Where a row states a size, it is once, few, many or the class of an expanded clone; other rows omit it.

d_gene,abundance,v_gene,j_gene,CDR3nt,CDR3aa
TRBD2,-,TRBV5-4,TRBJ2-1,TGTGCCAGCAGCGGAATTAGCGGGGGGGCCTACCATGAGCAGTTCTTC,CASSGISGGAYHEQFF
TRBD2,once,TRBV7-2,TRBJ2-4,TGTGCCAGCAGCTTAGACCTAGCGGGGGGCTCCAAAAACATTCAGTACTTC,CASSLDLAGGSKNIQYF
-,few,TRBV28,TRBJ1-5,TGTGCCAGCAGGCGACAGTTATATCAGCCCCAGCATTTT,CASRRQLYQPQHF
TRBD1,-,TRBV27,TRBJ1-1,TGTGCCAGCACTCTGACAGGGGCCACCTCTAACACTGAAGCTTTCTTT,CASTLTGATSNTEAFF
-,-,TRBV19,TRBJ2-7,TGTGCCAGTAGTGGAGGCTCCTACGAGCAGTACTTC,CASSGGSYEQYF
-,-,TRBV6-1,TRBJ2-5,TGTGCCAGCAGTGCTGGACAAGAGACCCAGTACTTC,CASSAGQETQYF
TRBD1,-,TRBV28,TRBJ1-1,TGTGCCAGCAGTTACCCGAGGGGGCCGAACACTGAAGCTTTCTTT,CASSYPRGPNTEAFF
-,-,TRBV2,TRBJ1-5,TGTGCCAGCACCGGGGTAGGGGGAGGAAGGCCCCAGCATTTT,CASTGVGGGRPQHF
-,-,TRBV2,TRBJ2-7,TGTGCCAGCAGTGACCCCAGGGGAGGCTACGAGCAGTACTTC,CASSDPRGGYEQYF
-,few,TRBV7-9,TRBJ1-1,TGTGCCAGCAGCACGACACAGAACACTGAAGCTTTCTTT,CASSTTQNTEAFF
-,-,TRBV30,TRBJ2-1,TGTGCCTGGAGTCCCGCCGACAGCTCCTCCTACAATGAGCAGTTCTTC,CAWSPADSSSYNEQFF
-,-,TRBV21-1,TRBJ2-7,TGTGCCAGCACCTCAAATCCCCCCCGGGAGGACTACGAGCAGTACTTC,CASTSNPPREDYEQYF
TRBD1,few,TRBV6-6,TRBJ1-1,TGTGCCAGCAGTTATGACAGGGGAGGGACTGAAGCTTTCTTT,CASSYDRGGTEAFF
TRBD2,-,TRBV7-2,TRBJ2-5,TGTGCCAGCAGCTCGGGACTAGCGTTAGAGACCCAGTACTTC,CASSSGLALETQYF
TRBD2,-,TRBV7-4,TRBJ2-7,TGTGCCAGCAGCATGGGACTAGTAGATAACGAGCAGTACTTC,CASSMGLVDNEQYF
TRBD2,-,TRBV29-1,TRBJ2-7,TGCAGCGTAAGACTAGCGGGACCCTACGAGCAGTACTTC,CSVRLAGPYEQYF
-,-,TRBV15,TRBJ1-2,TGTGCCACCAGCCTTCGCAGGGACTATGGCTACACCTTC,CATSLRRDYGYTF